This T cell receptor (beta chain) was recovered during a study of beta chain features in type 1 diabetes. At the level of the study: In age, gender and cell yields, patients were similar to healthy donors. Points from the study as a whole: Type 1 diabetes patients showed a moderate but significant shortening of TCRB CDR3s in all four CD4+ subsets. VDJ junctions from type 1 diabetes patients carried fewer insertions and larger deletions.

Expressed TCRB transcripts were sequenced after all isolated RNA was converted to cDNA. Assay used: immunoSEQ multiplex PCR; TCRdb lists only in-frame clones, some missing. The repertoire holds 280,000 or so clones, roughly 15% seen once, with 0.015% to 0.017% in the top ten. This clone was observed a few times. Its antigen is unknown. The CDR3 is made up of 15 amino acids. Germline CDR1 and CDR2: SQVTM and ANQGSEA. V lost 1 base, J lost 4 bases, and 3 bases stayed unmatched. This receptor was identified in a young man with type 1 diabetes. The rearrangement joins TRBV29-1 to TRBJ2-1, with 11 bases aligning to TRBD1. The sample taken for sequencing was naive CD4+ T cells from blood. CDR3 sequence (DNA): TGCAGCGTTGAAGGGACAGGGGGCGCGTACAATGAGCAGTTCTTC. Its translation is CSVEGTGGAYNEQFF.